This T cell receptor (beta chain) was identified in a study of blood T cells in healthy people across ages. The wider study: Per two T cells, template switching captured roughly one barcoded beta molecule.

Study outcomes and limitations: Any conclusive comparison of naive versus antigen-experienced cells was prevented by using unsorted PBMCs.

There are a few counts of this clonotype. Its antigen is still unknown. The CDR3 is made up of 13 amino acids. V was pared by 5 bases and J by 3 bases, with 13 bases between. CDR1 and CDR2 from the germline V gene are DFQATT and SNEGSKA (reference sequence). A J-beta primer mix and a sample-barcoded 5' primer were used in a second PCR of roughly 6 to 12 cycles. The template-switch adaptor, which had 12 random nucleotides, put a tag on each cDNA molecule. TCRdb re-called the 5' RACE reads through MiXCR, storing one row per CDR3 protein. The sample lists about 1.4 million distinct CDR3 sequences; approximately 59% were seen once.

The sequenced sample was blood. The genes are TRBV20-1 and TRBJ1-1, with unresolved D. This clonotype was obtained from a man younger than 35 in good health. This CDR3 is CSAPLSGYTEAFF. CDR3 DNA sequence: TGCAGTGCTCCCCTTTCGGGTTACACTGAAGCTTTCTTT.